This TCR beta chain comes out of a study of blood T cell repertoires in COVID-19. Authors' analysis steps: Nucleated cell number was recorded as an estimate derived from reference gene primer amplification. This table comes from immunoSEQ multiplex PCR, and its TCRdb copy is limited to in-frame clones, with some not included. That table is the source of V, J and clone size, and D and trimming were worked out from the DNA. Of 150,000 to 200,000 clones listed, around 86% are singletons. V shed 4 bases and J shed 0 bases, with 14 bases lying between them. Germline CDR1 SGHRS, CDR2 YFSETQ. This CDR3 has 16 residues.

The sample consisted of peripheral blood. The chain joins TRBV5-1 to TRBJ2-1; D uncertain. This TCR was recovered from a man aged 55 to 70 with acute or convalescent COVID-19. CDR3: CASSRTTGSSYNEQFF. The CDR3 region has the DNA TGCGCCAGCAGCCGAACTACCGGTAGCTCCTACAATGAGCAGTTCTTC.